What follows are 27 T cell receptor beta chains derived from one specimen sequenced in a study of cytomegalovirus exposure and HLA in healthy donors. TCRdb's table, derived via immunoSEQ multiplex PCR, lists solely in-frame clones and lacks some. The top ten hold about an eighth of the sample, which has approximately 200,000 clones, 75% to 85% seen once. Sequences were obtained from PBMCs. These receptor sequences come from a woman aged 30 to 39 in good health and CMV-seropositive.

This clone has a handful of counts. The V call is TRBV7-8, the J call TRBJ1-1; weak D call: TRBD1 (6 bases). The germline V gene has CDR1 SGHVS and CDR2 FQNEAQ. Trimming stripped 3 bases from V and 1 base from J, with 9 bases between. The CDR3 runs 14 residues. CDR3 nucleotide sequence: TGTGCCAGCAGCTTGGTGACAGGGAACACTGAAGCTTTCTTT. Residues: CASSLVTGNTEAFF.

This chain links TRBV6-5 with TRBJ2-1; tentative D call: TRBD2 (6 bases). The germline CDR1 and CDR2 sequences are MNHEY and SVGAGI. The CDR3 spans 14 residues. The ends were cut back, 6 bases at V and 7 bases at J, with 16 bases in the middle. CDR3 amino acids: CASSSPGVRNEQFF. The CDR3 nucleotides are TGTGCCAGCAGCTCCCCGGGAGTAAGAAATGAGCAGTTCTTC.

This chain connects TRBV5-1 to TRBJ2-1; TRBD2 agrees at 9 bases. Germline V CDR1 and CDR2: SGHRS, YFSETQ. CDR3 size: 15 residues. With V trimmed by 9 bases and J by 0 bases, 7 bases remained unmatched. The CDR3 sequence: CATAGGISSYNEQFF. CDR3 nucleotides: TGCGCCACCGCGGGAGGGATCAGCTCCTACAATGAGCAGTTCTTC.

The CDR3 loop reads CSAPPRIEAFF. In DNA form, the CDR3 reads TGCAGTGCGCCCCCGCGGATTGAAGCTTTCTTT. This chain uses TRBV20-1 with TRBJ1-1; D is uncertain. The germline V and J ends were trimmed by 6 bases and 7 bases, with 12 bases remaining between them. The CDR3 contains 11 residues. Per the germline V gene, CDR1 is DFQATT and CDR2 is SNEGSKA (reference sequence).

The chain recombines TRBV5-4 with TRBJ2-3; TRBD2 matches at 11 bases. The ends lost 7 bases at V and 5 bases at J; junction bases unmatched: 9. This CDR3 contains 15 residues. Germline assignment: CDR1 SGHNT and CDR2 YYREEE (reference sequence). The CDR3: CASSPLAGGGDTQYF. CDR3 nucleotides: TGTGCCAGCTCGCCTTTAGCGGGAGGGGGAGATACGCAGTATTTT.

V usage is TRBV7-9 and J usage is TRBJ2-1, with 9 bases lining up with TRBD2. J was trimmed by 7 bases and V by 5 bases; bases with no gene match: 12. Germline CDR1 SEHNR, CDR2 FQNEAQ (reference sequence). The CDR3 is 16 residues long. CDR3: CASSPHSGSRPNEQFF. CDR3 nucleotides: TGTGCCAGCAGCCCTCATAGCGGGAGTCGTCCGAATGAGCAGTTCTTC.

The table lists this clone with a few counts. V is TRBV5-1 and J is TRBJ2-7, with D tentatively TRBD1 (6 bases). Germline CDR1 reads SGHRS; CDR2 reads YFSETQ. The CDR3 contains 13 residues. Trimming shortened V by 5 bases and J by 0 bases, and 9 bases separated the two germline ends. The DNA for the CDR3 is TGCGCCAGCAGGACAGGCCGCTCCTACGAGCAGTACTTC. Encoded protein: CASRTGRSYEQYF.

The gene calls are TRBV29-1 and TRBJ1-2; D may be TRBD1 (6 bases). Per germline, CDR1 SQVTM and CDR2 ANQGSEA. This CDR3 contains 13 residues. CDR3 region: CAGNREGTYGYTF. Here the CDR3 DNA reads TGCGCAGGGAACAGGGAGGGGACCTATGGCTACACCTTC.

CDR3 sequence (DNA): TGCAGCGCCCGGACAGGGGTGCAGGGTGGCTACACCTTC. It codes for CSARTGVQGGYTF. The rearrangement links TRBV29-1 to TRBJ1-2; 9 bases align to TRBD1. V gave up 7 bases and J gave up 7 bases; unmatched junction bases: 10. This CDR3 has 13 residues. Looked up from germline, CDR1 is SQVTM and CDR2 is ANQGSEA.

The chain carries TRBV5-4 and TRBJ1-2, with 8 bases identical to TRBD1. Germline V gene data show CDR1 as SGHNT and CDR2 as YYREEE (reference sequence). After removal of 0 bases from V and 3 bases from J, the junction contained 10 bases not matched to a gene. CDR3 length: 17 amino acids. The CDR3 region is CASSLDHSGGEDYGYTF. CDR3 DNA: TGTGCCAGCAGCTTGGATCATTCAGGGGGCGAGGACTATGGCTACACCTTC.

V usage is TRBV4-1 and J usage is TRBJ1-3, with a tentative D call TRBD1 (5 bases). The CDR3 is made up of 16 amino acids. V lost 0 bases and J 4 bases, leaving 13 bases between the germline ends. Germline CDR1 is MGHRA and CDR2 is YSYEKL. The CDR3 DNA reads as TGCGCCAGCAGCCAAGACCCGGGCCCAGGGGGAAACACCATATATTTT. Amino acids: CASSQDPGPGGNTIYF.

The chain is built from TRBV5-1 and TRBJ1-1; D gene unclear. V was cut by 0 bases and J by 1 base, with 7 bases left in between. Per the germline V gene, CDR1 is SGHRS and CDR2 is YFSETQ. CDR3 length: 14 residues. CDR3 protein: CASSLASRNTEAFF. The CDR3 DNA is TGCGCCAGCAGCTTGGCTTCGAGGAACACTGAAGCTTTCTTT.

The sample holds one count of this clone. The chain joins TRBV19 to TRBJ2-1; D might be TRBD2 (6 bases). This CDR3 contains 14 residues. Germline V gives CDR1 LNHDA, CDR2 SQIVND (reference sequence). V shed 4 bases and J shed 10 bases, with 17 bases lying between them. CDR3: CASSRVAASKEQFF. In DNA form, the CDR3 reads TGTGCCAGTAGTAGAGTAGCGGCCTCTAAAGAGCAGTTCTTC.

The gene calls are TRBV5-1 and TRBJ2-5; the D is unclear. CDR1 is SGHRS and CDR2 is YFSETQ in the germline V gene. The V gene lost 2 bases and the J gene lost 4 bases, with 9 bases spanning the gap. The CDR3 spans 13 residues. The CDR3 bases are TGCGCCAGCAGCTTTTCTAGGAGAGAGACCCAGTACTTC. Its protein product is CASSFSRRETQYF.

V gene TRBV9 combines with J gene TRBJ1-1, with D possibly matching TRBD1 (6 bases). The germline gives CDR1 SGDLS, CDR2 YYNGEE. The CDR3 extends over 15 amino acids. V was pared by 0 bases and J by 5 bases, with 14 bases between. In nucleotides, the CDR3 is TGTGCCAGCAGCGTAGTAGCGGGGGCGCTGACTGAAGCTTTCTTT. It translates to CASSVVAGALTEAFF.

This chain links TRBV6-5 with TRBJ1-1; 10 bases line up with TRBD1. This CDR3 has 14 residues. Germline V CDR1 and CDR2: MNHEY, SVGAGI. The junction had 5 bases not matched to a gene; V was cut back by 2 bases and J by 8 bases. CDR3 nucleotide sequence: TGTGCCAGCAGTTACAGGGACAGGGGAAGGGAAGCTTTCTTT. Translation: CASSYRDRGREAFF.

The V gene is TRBV7-9, the J gene TRBJ2-5, with TRBD1 as a possible D gene (5 bases). Per germline, CDR1 SEHNR and CDR2 FQNEAQ (reference sequence). V lost 5 bases and J 1 base, leaving 11 bases between the germline ends. The CDR3 loop spans 14 amino acids. The CDR3 reads CASSPGRIQETQYF. The CDR3 DNA reads TGTGCCAGCAGCCCAGGGCGCATCCAAGAGACCCAGTACTTC.

This clone was picked up a small number of times. The chain employs TRBV6-5 and TRBJ2-7; D is possibly TRBD1 (6 bases). Germline V gives CDR1 MNHEY, CDR2 SVGAGI. Trimming stripped 5 bases from V and 3 bases from J, with 14 bases between. The CDR3 is made up of 14 amino acids. The CDR3 sequence is CASSLRTESYEQYF. DNA of the CDR3: TGTGCCAGCAGTCTTCGGACAGAGAGCTACGAGCAGTACTTC.

This chain connects TRBV6-5 to TRBJ1-1; no clear D. Trimming removed 0 bases at V and 4 bases at J, with 9 bases between. Germline assignment: CDR1 MNHEY and CDR2 SVGAGI. There are 14 residues in the CDR3. The CDR3 DNA reads as TGTGCCAGCAGTTACTCGTCACTGTCCACTGAAGCTTTCTTT. Protein product: CASSYSSLSTEAFF.

For this clone: Additional DNA sequences in this sample encode the identical CDR3. CDR3 in amino acids: CSAPQGYEQYF. CDR3 nucleotides: TGCAGTGCTCCACAGGGTTACGAGCAGTACTTC. The chain uses TRBV20-1 and TRBJ2-7; maybe TRBD1 (6 bases). CDR1 DFQATT and CDR2 SNEGSKA come from the germline V gene (reference sequence). The CDR3 covers 11 residues. Trimming pared 5 bases from V and 4 bases from J, leaving 9 bases between.

The chain uses TRBV28 and TRBJ2-1, with TRBD2 matching 9 bases. Trimming at V came to 5 bases and at J to 14 bases, leaving 7 bases not matched to a gene. This CDR3 has 12 amino acids. Germline V CDR1 and CDR2: MDHEN, SYDVKM. This CDR3 reads CASSEPSGIEFF. The CDR3 nucleotides read TGTGCCAGCAGTGAACCTAGCGGGATTGAGTTCTTC.

The J gene is TRBJ2-5, the V gene TRBV9; D uncertain. The CDR3 covers 14 residues. CDR1 SGDLS and CDR2 YYNGEE come from the germline V gene. Trimming took off 3 bases at V and 4 bases at J, with 13 bases between the two ends. CDR3 in amino acids: CASSEAPGRETQYF. In nucleotides, the CDR3 is TGTGCCAGCAGCGAGGCCCCGGGTAGAGAGACCCAGTACTTC.

Here the CDR3 DNA reads TGTGCCAGTATCGCAGACAGGGTTTCCGGGGAGCTGTTTTTT. Translating gives CASIADRVSGELFF. This chain connects TRBV19 to TRBJ2-2, with 7 nucleotides matching TRBD1. The CDR3 has 14 residues. V was clipped by 7 bases and J by 6 bases; unmatched bases: 8. Germline V gene data show CDR1 as LNHDA and CDR2 as SQIVND (reference sequence).

The gene calls are TRBV28 and TRBJ1-1, with D possibly being TRBD1 (5 bases). With 7 bases removed from V and 10 bases from J, the gap between germline ends came to 13 bases. The V gene's germline CDR1 is MDHEN and CDR2 SYDVKM. The CDR3 loop spans 11 amino acids. The CDR3 reads CASISTGGAFF. The CDR3 DNA sequence: TGTGCCAGCATCTCCACGGGGGGAGCTTTCTTT.

To note about this clone: The same CDR3 arises from other DNA sequences in this sample as well. The chain uses TRBV29-1 and TRBJ2-2; the D is unclear. Trimming removed 4 bases at V and 2 bases at J, with 8 bases between. Germline lookup yields CDR1 SQVTM and CDR2 ANQGSEA. CDR3 length equals 13 residues. The CDR3 reads CSVGSINTGELFF. DNA of the CDR3: TGCAGCGTTGGCAGTATAAACACCGGGGAGCTGTTTTTT.

The J gene is TRBJ1-2, the V gene TRBV11-2; D ambiguous. CDR1 is SGHAT and CDR2 is FQNNGV in the germline V gene. The germline V and J ends were trimmed by 2 bases and 3 bases, with 10 bases remaining between them. This CDR3 has 14 amino acids. Written as DNA, the CDR3 is TGTGCCAGCAGCTTAAGCCAAGAATACTATGGCTACACCTTC. Translating it yields CASSLSQEYYGYTF.

This clone came up a few times. This chain's CDR3 is CASSLTGGGGYTF. The CDR3 DNA sequence: TGTGCCAGCAGCTTAACAGGAGGTGGGGGCTACACCTTC. V and J are TRBV7-3 and TRBJ1-2; D remains unclear. This CDR3 is built from 13 residues. CDR1 and CDR2 from the germline V gene are SGHTA and FQGTGA. The V end was cut by 0 bases, the J end by 8 bases, with 10 bases between. The whole variable domain, remainder taken from reference TRBV7-3 and TRBJ1-2, is GAGVSQTPSNKVTEKGKYVELRCDPISGHTALYWYRQSLGQGPEFLIYFQGTGAADDSGLPNDRFFAVRPEGSVSTLKIQRTERGDSAVYLCASSLTGGGGYTFGSGTRLTVV.